This T cell receptor (beta chain) was identified in a study of T cell responses to AZD1222 COVID-19 vaccine. The study's findings and limits: Two doses of AZD1222 preceded a rise in Spike-specific TCR breadth and depth. Mapped onto spike, vaccine-associated CD4 TCRs spanned it and were dominant at 160-218 and 743-854.

This clone was seen more than once but under ten times. Its antigen is currently unknown. The CDR3 is made up of 16 amino acids. The germline CDR1 and CDR2 sequences are SGHTS and YDEGEE. The ends were cut back, 2 bases at V and 4 bases at J, with 16 bases in the middle. Produced via immunoSEQ multiplex PCR; TCRdb's table is partial and in-frame only. The repertoire holds some 170,000 clones, with approximately 91% as singletons. This sequence was found in an adult in good health. The chain has TRBV5-8 and TRBJ1-3; maybe TRBD1 (5 bases). The starting material was peripheral blood, obtained on day 0 of AZD1222 vaccination. CDR3 residues: CASSFGRGGVGNTIYF. The CDR3 DNA reads TGTGCCAGCAGCTTTGGTAGGGGAGGGGTCGGAAACACCATATATTTT.